This TCR beta chain was captured by sequencing in a study of blood T cell repertoires in COVID-19. The overall study: PBMCs, B-cell-depleted T cells, or T cells were the source of the cDNA or gDNA that made up the material.

Authors' data handling: Scientists estimated how many nucleated cells there were by amplifying reference gene primers. Profiled with immunoSEQ multiplex PCR; TCRdb holds only in-frame clones, not every one. The V and J calls and clone size were taken over from that table, and D and trimming were inferred from the DNA. The sample includes 45,000 to 70,000 clones, roughly 87% of them seen just once. This CDR3 is built from 17 residues. Per the germline V gene, CDR1 is SEHNR and CDR2 is FQNEAQ (reference sequence). V gave up 5 bases and J gave up 0 bases; unmatched junction bases: 7. This clonotype originated in a woman in her sixties with acute or convalescent COVID-19. Specimen: peripheral blood. This rearrangement joins TRBV7-9 to TRBJ1-1, with 12 bases that match TRBD1. CDR3 sequence (DNA): TGTGCCAGCAGCAACCGGGACAGGGGGCACATGAACACTGAAGCTTTCTTT. Its protein is CASSNRDRGHMNTEAFF.